The rows below give T cell receptor beta chains drawn from one sample of a study of persistence of HIV-infected CD4 T cells. Using immunoSEQ multiplex PCR, the repertoire was profiled, and TCRdb retains in-frame clones only, with some absent. Counted here are tens of thousands of clones, approximately 90% occurring once; the ten biggest clones make up 1.8%. Antigens for these TCRs are unknown. The material was CD4+ T cells sorted from PBMCs after approximately 20-hour stimulation, obtained from a patient who received antiretroviral therapy. These TCRs come from an adult man with HIV who was CMV-seropositive. Both conserved end residues are part of each CDR3. The D gene is left open where the match is weak. Part of the rows lack a size; the others show once, few, many or a class for expanded clones.

J,V,D,length,size,DNA,CDR3
TRBJ2-5,TRBV2,TRBD1,16,NA,TGTGCCAGCAGTGCAGGACAGGGGGTTTTTCAAGAGACCCAGTACTTC,CASSAGQGVFQETQYF
TRBJ2-3,TRBV19,NA,16,few,TGTGCCACACAGCAGACGGGGACGCTGGGCACAGATACGCAGTATTTT,CATQQTGTLGTDTQYF
TRBJ2-2,TRBV2,NA,13,NA,TGTGCCAGCAGTGACAGTTCTTCCGGGGAGCTGTTTTTT,CASSDSSSGELFF
TRBJ2-7,TRBV28,TRBD1,15,NA,TGTGCCAGCACCGCCTTCTACAGGGGGTTCCACGAGCAGTACTTC,CASTAFYRGFHEQYF
TRBJ2-7,TRBV7-2,TRBD2,17,NA,TGTGCCAGCAGCACGGGACTAGCGGGGGGGAAAACCTACGAGCAGTACTTC,CASSTGLAGGKTYEQYF
TRBJ2-7,TRBV5-1,NA,14,NA,TGCGCCAGCAGCTTGGAGGACAGATCCTACGAGCAGTACTTC,CASSLEDRSYEQYF
TRBJ1-2,TRBV3-1/TRBV3-2,TRBD1,14,NA,TGTGCCAGCAGCATAGGGACAGATAACTATGGCTACACCTTC,CASSIGTDNYGYTF
TRBJ1-2,TRBV28,TRBD1,16,NA,TGTGCCAGCAGTTCTCAACCCACAGGGGGTGGCTATGGCTACACCTTC,CASSSQPTGGGYGYTF
TRBJ2-1,TRBV7-9,TRBD2,17,NA,TGTGCCAGCAGCTTCGTCGGCGCGGGGGGCTCGTGGGATGAGCAGTTCTTC,CASSFVGAGGSWDEQFF
TRBJ2-7,TRBV30,NA,15,NA,TGTGCCTGGAGCCCAGTGAAGGGGGGATTCTACGAGCAGTACTTC,CAWSPVKGGFYEQYF
TRBJ1-4,TRBV7-9,TRBD1,17,NA,TGTGCCAGCAGCACGACGGGACAGGGAGTAGCTAATGAAAAACTGTTTTTT,CASSTTGQGVANEKLFF
TRBJ1-1,TRBV4-1,NA,15,NA,TGCGCCAGCAGCCAAAGGACGGAGCTGAACACTGAAGCTTTCTTT,CASSQRTELNTEAFF
TRBJ2-7,TRBV5-4,NA,13,once,TGTGCCAGCAGCTCCGGGCGGGTGGGGGAGCAGTACTTC,CASSSGRVGEQYF
TRBJ1-5,TRBV5-1,TRBD1,17,NA,TGCGCCAGCAGCCCCGGCGGCGGGACAGGAATAAATCAGCCCCAGCATTTT,CASSPGGGTGINQPQHF
TRBJ2-3,TRBV9,TRBD2,16,NA,TGTGCCAGCAGCGTAGTTGCGGGGGAGGGCACAGATACGCAGTATTTT,CASSVVAGEGTDTQYF
TRBJ2-3,TRBV19,TRBD1,15,NA,TGTGCCAGTAGTGTCGGGACAGGGGATATGGATACGCAGTATTTT,CASSVGTGDMDTQYF
TRBJ2-2,TRBV5-1,NA,14,NA,TGCGCCAGCAGCTTCGCTAGCGAAATCGGGGAGCTGTTTTTT,CASSFASEIGELFF
TRBJ2-1,TRBV9,TRBD2,17,NA,TGTGCCAGCAGCCCGCGCGCGAGCGGGGACGTGTACAATGAGCAGTTCTTC,CASSPRASGDVYNEQFF
TRBJ1-1,TRBV5-1,TRBD1,15,NA,TGCGCCACGAGTATTTCCGGGACAGGGAACACTGAAGCTTTCTTT,CATSISGTGNTEAFF
TRBJ1-2,TRBV30,NA,15,NA,TGTGCCTGGAGTGGTCCAGGGGAGCGGGGTAATGGCTACACCTTC,CAWSGPGERGNGYTF
TRBJ2-1,TRBV5-1,TRBD2,17,few,TGCGCCAGCAGCTCCGTTCCGGGACTAGCGGGGGTTCTTGAGCAGTTCTTC,CASSSVPGLAGVLEQFF
TRBJ1-5,TRBV19,NA,15,NA,TGTGCCAGTAGTATAGATCTATACGGGAATCAGCCCCAGCATTTT,CASSIDLYGNQPQHF
TRBJ1-6,TRBV3-1/TRBV3-2,NA,13,NA,TGTGCCAGCAGCCTTCCATCCAATTCACCCCTCCACTTT,CASSLPSNSPLHF
TRBJ1-6,TRBV24-1,NA,18,NA,TGTGCCACCAGTGATTTGCTCAGTTTGAGCTCCTATAATTCACCCCTCCACTTT,CATSDLLSLSSYNSPLHF
TRBJ2-3,TRBV5-1,NA,14,NA,TGCGCCAGCAGCATAGCGGTGAGGGCAGATACGCAGTATTTT,CASSIAVRADTQYF
TRBJ2-3,TRBV3-1/TRBV3-2,NA,13,NA,TGTGCCAGCAGAACAAAAAGCACAGATACGCAGTATTTT,CASRTKSTDTQYF
TRBJ2-2,TRBV7-7,TRBD1,16,NA,TGTGCCAGCAGCCCTACCACAGGGGGCAACACCGGGGAGCTGTTTTTT,CASSPTTGGNTGELFF
TRBJ1-2,TRBV11-2,NA,18,NA,TGTGCCAGCAGCTTAGACTCCAGGGTTAGGGCAGCTAACTATGGCTACACCTTC,CASSLDSRVRAANYGYTF
TRBJ2-2,TRBV12-3/TRBV12-4,NA,13,NA,TGTGCCAGCAGTTTAGTCCGGACCGGGGAGCTGTTTTTT,CASSLVRTGELFF
TRBJ1-1,TRBV28,TRBD1,15,NA,TGTGCCAGCAGTCAAGGGGGACAGGGAAGTACTGAAGCTTTCTTT,CASSQGGQGSTEAFF
TRBJ1-1,TRBV10-1,TRBD1,15,NA,TGCGCCAGCAGTGAGGGGCAGGGGGCTAAAACTGAAGCTTTCTTT,CASSEGQGAKTEAFF
TRBJ2-2,TRBV2,NA,15,few,TGTGCCAGCAGTGAATCCGCGGGGGCGCACGGGGAGCTGTTTTTT,CASSESAGAHGELFF
TRBJ1-3,TRBV3-1/TRBV3-2,NA,11,NA,TGTGCCAGCAGCCCCGGGTACACCATATATTTT,CASSPGYTIYF
TRBJ1-2,TRBV3-1/TRBV3-2,NA,14,NA,TGTGCCAGCAGCCACACGGTGCCGAACTATGGCTACACCTTC,CASSHTVPNYGYTF
TRBJ2-5,TRBV5-1,TRBD2,19,few,TGCGCCAGCAGCTTGATGGGACCTCGACTAGCGGGGGGTCAAGAGACCCAGTACTTC,CASSLMGPRLAGGQETQYF
TRBJ1-1,TRBV29-1,NA,14,NA,TGCAGCGTCAAGGAAGGCTCGGGGAACACTGAAGCTTTCTTT,CSVKEGSGNTEAFF
TRBJ1-1,TRBV28,NA,16,NA,TGTGCCAGCAGTTCACCGGGAATAGCGGCGAACACTGAAGCTTTCTTT,CASSSPGIAANTEAFF
TRBJ1-2,TRBV7-3,NA,13,NA,TGTGCCAGCAGCTTAAGTTCAGGGGATGGCTACACCTTC,CASSLSSGDGYTF
TRBJ1-1,TRBV7-2,NA,14,NA,TGTGCCAGCAGCTGGGGGGGGCCGGACACTGAAGCTTTCTTT,CASSWGGPDTEAFF
TRBJ1-1,TRBV6-5,NA,13,once,TGTGCCAGCAGCCTTGAATACGGGTCTGAAGCTTTCTTT,CASSLEYGSEAFF
TRBJ1-5,TRBV28,NA,15,NA,TGTGCCAGCAGTTTTCTATCCAGGGGCAATCAGCCCCAGCATTTT,CASSFLSRGNQPQHF
TRBJ2-3,TRBV27,NA,14,NA,TGTGCCAGCAGTTCGATGGAGGGGTGGGGTACGCAGTATTTT,CASSSMEGWGTQYF
TRBJ1-1,TRBV5-4,NA,14,NA,TGTGCCAGCAGCTTGGCCCTGGCGAACACTGAAGCTTTCTTT,CASSLALANTEAFF
TRBJ2-3,TRBV7-8,NA,13,NA,TGTGCCAGCAGCCGACCGTTCCCAGATACGCAGTATTTT,CASSRPFPDTQYF
TRBJ2-3,TRBV5-1,NA,14,NA,TGCGCCAGCAGCTTCGGACTAAGCACAGATACGCAGTATTTT,CASSFGLSTDTQYF
TRBJ2-1,TRBV15,TRBD1,16,NA,TGTGCCACCAGCAGAGATCAGGGACAGTTATACAATGAGCAGTTCTTC,CATSRDQGQLYNEQFF